The following is a T cell receptor beta chain sequence with its context. The data were obtained in a study of blood T cell repertoires in COVID-19. The overall study: COVID-19 samples, acute and convalescent, were from the United States, Italy and Spain.

In the original workflow: It was from reference gene primer amplification that nucleated cell counts were estimated. Repertoires were generated with immunoSEQ multiplex PCR, while TCRdb's copy carries only in-frame clones and drops some. V, J and clone size derive from that table, while D and trimming were established from the DNA sequence. Here the sample spans 50,000 to 65,000 clones, approximately 85% being singletons. The sequence was collected from a human donor in a cohort sampled during active COVID-19. Sequenced input: peripheral blood.

Here the CDR3 DNA reads TGTGCCAGCAGTCCAAGCGTCGAAGCTTTCTTT. Translated: CASSPSVEAFF. This chain connects TRBV28 to TRBJ1-1, with D unclear. Between the trimmed V and J ends, which lost 5 bases and 8 bases, there was a span of 9 bases. Per the germline V gene, CDR1 is MDHEN and CDR2 is SYDVKM. The CDR3 consists of 11 residues.